This T cell receptor beta chain is from a study of shared T cell receptors in the human thymus (dated by TCRdb to about 2021). For the study in its entirety: The study examined how self-reactive, shared T-cell receptor alpha chains are generated in the human thymus.

With respect to this clone: Its antigen is still unknown. Per-base quality was not reported, and no clone a single base away is much larger than it.

The library was made by the immunoSEQ multiplex PCR assay. Sourced from immuneACCESS, this table was stored by TCRdb with only in-frame sequences that have V and J called. A share of the clones is absent; for the studies checked, an unresolved V gene accounts for under half, and the remainder has no known explanation. Here the sample has 650,000 to 950,000 clones; 70% to 90% occur a single time. The top ten hold roughly 0.01% of the sample. CDR1 and CDR2 (DFQATT, SNEGSKA) derive from the germline V gene (reference sequence). The CDR3 numbers 11 residues from cysteine through phenylalanine. The read is trimmed to its CDR3 DNA, 33 bases read in frame from base 1. V is clipped by 7 bases and J by 9 bases, and the sequence between their germline boundaries is 15 bases long. These data also formed part of another study, on human thymus T cells. Drawing on the second study: In Finland, the donors were immunologically healthy infants who were having open corrective cardiac surgery for congenital heart defects. Thymus tissue was obtained as surgical resects removed during corrective cardiac surgery. Both the thymic and the peripheral blood repertoires appeared to show biased V and J gene segment usage. The related research found that thymic TCR repertoires overlapped highly between unrelated individuals. The study characterized TCR alpha and beta repertoires from fewer than 10 infant thymus samples and four related peripheral blood samples. The infant donors were roughly 6 to 244 days old, and the cohort included six males and two females. After being mechanically released from the tissue, thymocytes were kept at -70 degrees C in pellets of about 9.5-30 million cells. Genomic DNA was extracted from frozen cell pellets with a QIAsymphony instrument. Using the immunoSEQ multiplex PCR assay, the TCRB and TCRAD loci were amplified from a standardized quantity of quality-controlled genomic DNA. The amplicons covered the V(D)J region and were long enough to include the CDR3 and to identify the V and J genes. The amplicons were sequenced on an Illumina platform via the commercial immunoSEQ service. Primer bias and sequencing errors were corrected using previously described methods, and TCRAD and TCRB definitions followed the IMGT database. The repertoires were analysed using immunoSEQ Analyzer 3.0 and VDJTools for basic statistics, V/J segment usage, diversity estimates, rarefaction and pairwise overlap. To estimate diversity, the Chao1, ChaoE, Efron-Thisted, Shannon and inverse Simpson indices were applied, and diversity was also estimated on datasets down-sampled to the smallest sample. Repertoire overlap used strict matching of CDR3 nucleotide sequence, V gene and J gene, with Jaccard-based multidimensional scaling clustering. On average, thymus samples gave roughly 800,000 unique TCRB clonotypes, whereas blood samples gave around 84,000.

Sequencing was carried out using thymocytes. The chain uses TRBV20-1 and TRBJ1-2; no confident D gene assignment can be made. The sequence derives from a girl less than two years old with a congenital heart defect. Donor details come from another sample of the same person, matched by shared clones. The CDR3 region has the sequence CSVPVGGSYTF. The DNA sequence is as follows: TGCAGTGTCCCGGTTGGCGGGAGCTACACCTTC.